This T cell receptor (beta chain) was identified during a study of T cells in Graves' hyperthyroidism and ophthalmopathy. Germline CDR1 LNHDA, CDR2 SQIVND (reference sequence). The CDR3 has 13 residues. V lost 5 bases, J lost 9 bases, and 14 bases lay in between. RNA transcripts yielded amplified TCR beta CDR3 regions. A first-round RT-PCR of the TCR CDR3 used the HTBI primer set. MiXCR, run by TCRdb on the multiplex PCR reads, gives a single entry per CDR3 protein. The sample records roughly 630,000 distinct CDR3 sequences, about 15% being singletons. Study-wide results and caveats: Ophthalmopathy, which appeared later, was predicted by the model a median around 6.5 months before onset.

A remark on this clonotype: The target antigen is unknown.

The material sequenced was blood. The chain couples TRBV19 to TRBJ2-1; D unresolved. The clonotype originates from a woman in her 30s with Graves' hyperthyroidism. The CDR3 DNA reads as TGTGCCAGTAGTCTCAACCCAGTCGCTGAGCAGTTCTTC. Its translation is CASSLNPVAEQFF. The full variable domain, rest sourced from reference TRBV19 and TRBJ2-1, is DGGITQSPKYLFRKEGQNVTLSCEQNLNHDAMYWYRQDPGQGLRLIYYSQIVNDFQKGDIAEGYSVSREKKESFPLTVTSAQKNPTAFYLCASSLNPVAEQFFGPGTRLTVL.